This is a list of T cell receptor beta chains from one sample in a study of blood T cell repertoires in COVID-19. The method was immunoSEQ multiplex PCR; TCRdb's version includes in-frame clones alone and lacks a portion of them. The sample lists some 65,000 clones; roughly 86% were seen once. The material sequenced was peripheral blood. The receptor source for this set is a man aged 35-49 years with COVID-19, enrolled during active disease. Each CDR3 is given with its conserved first and last residue. D genes are given only for firm matches. Clone size is stated in some rows and not others, as once, few, many or a class when expanded.

cdr3_aa	cdr3_nt	cdr3_length	d_call	j_call	v_call	clone_size
CATGPGDLETQYF	TGTGCCACCGGTCCGGGGGATTTGGAGACCCAGTACTTC	13	-	TRBJ2-5	TRBV6-5	-
CAWRAQSSPLHF	TGTGCCTGGAGAGCACAGAGTTCACCCCTCCACTTT	12	-	TRBJ1-6	TRBV30	-
CASSSLAKPYEQYF	TGTGCCAGCAGTTCACTAGCTAAACCCTACGAGCAGTACTTC	14	-	TRBJ2-7	TRBV27	-
CASQLTSNTDTQYF	TGTGCCAGCCAACTTACTAGCAACACAGATACGCAGTATTTT	14	-	TRBJ2-3	TRBV6-6	-
CASSPGQGNEKLFF	TGTGCCAGCAGTCCCGGACAGGGGAATGAAAAACTGTTTTTT	14	TRBD1	TRBJ1-4	TRBV6-5	once
CASRRVSATNEKLFF	TGTGCCAGCAGGAGGGTATCTGCAACTAATGAAAAACTGTTTTTT	15	-	TRBJ1-4	TRBV6-5	few
CASSLNFYRANTGELFF	TGTGCCAGCAGTTTGAATTTTTACAGGGCAAACACCGGGGAGCTGTTTTTT	17	-	TRBJ2-2	TRBV6-2/TRBV6-3	once
CASRIRGDTENNEQFF	TGTGCCAGCAGGATCAGAGGGGACACTGAGAACAATGAGCAGTTCTTC	16	-	TRBJ2-1	TRBV11-2	once
CASSPSSGRGYEQYF	TGCGCCAGCAGCCCCTCGTCTGGGAGGGGCTACGAGCAGTACTTC	15	TRBD2	TRBJ2-7	TRBV5-1	once
CASSFQLNTEAFF	TGTGCCAGCTCTTTCCAACTCAACACTGAAGCTTTCTTT	13	-	TRBJ1-1	TRBV18	few
CASQRQGFEKLFF	TGTGCCAGCCAAAGACAGGGGTTTGAAAAACTGTTTTTT	13	TRBD1	TRBJ1-4	TRBV5-5	-
CASSQGTSTEAFF	TGTGCCAGCAGCCAGGGCACCAGCACTGAAGCTTTCTTT	13	-	TRBJ1-1	TRBV14	-
CASSWETGGEQYF	TGTGCCAGCAGTTGGGAGACAGGGGGAGAGCAGTACTTC	13	TRBD1	TRBJ2-7	TRBV27	-
CASSWSGETQYF	TGTGCCAGCAGTTGGAGCGGAGAGACCCAGTACTTC	12	-	TRBJ2-5	TRBV2	-
CASSPYGDSLNTEAFF	TGTGCCAGCTCACCTTATGGGGACAGTCTGAACACTGAAGCTTTCTTT	16	TRBD1	TRBJ1-1	TRBV18	-
CASSRLAGTSYNEQFF	TGTGCCAGTAGTAGGCTAGCGGGGACCTCCTACAATGAGCAGTTCTTC	16	TRBD2	TRBJ2-1	TRBV19	-
CASSTGTEAFF	TGTGCCAGCAGTACAGGCACTGAAGCTTTCTTT	11	-	TRBJ1-1	TRBV12-3/TRBV12-4	-
CASSRDSTGELFF	TGTGCCAGCAGCCGGGACAGCACCGGGGAGCTGTTTTTT	13	TRBD1	TRBJ2-2	TRBV7-9	-
CASSLGTINQPQHF	TGTGCCAGTAGTCTCGGGACAATCAATCAGCCCCAGCATTTT	14	-	TRBJ1-5	TRBV19	-
CASSQDSGPEETQYF	TGTGCCAGCAGCCAAGATAGCGGGCCTGAAGAGACCCAGTACTTC	15	TRBD2	TRBJ2-5	TRBV3-1/TRBV3-2	once
CASSQGGQGMGKSF	TGTGCCAGCAGCCAAGGGGGACAAGGAATGGGAAAGAGCTTC	14	-	TRBJ2-7	TRBV3-1/TRBV3-2	-
CASRLPGLVRSADNEQFF	TGTGCAAGTCGCTTACCAGGACTAGTCCGTTCGGCCGACAATGAGCAGTTCTTC	18	-	TRBJ2-1	TRBV12-2	-
CASSYRQGVREKLFF	TGTGCCAGCAGTTATCGACAGGGGGTTAGGGAAAAACTGTTTTTT	15	TRBD1	TRBJ1-4	TRBV27	-
CASSLGDTAYGYTF	TGCGCCAGCAGCTTGGGGGACACCGCCTATGGCTACACCTTC	14	-	TRBJ1-2	TRBV5-1	-
CAIARTGNREQFF	TGTGCCATTGCTCGGACAGGGAATAGGGAGCAGTTCTTC	13	TRBD1	TRBJ2-1	TRBV6-5	-
CASSSGTDTTNEKLFF	TGTGCCAGCAGCTCCGGGACAGATACAACTAATGAAAAACTGTTTTTT	16	TRBD1	TRBJ1-4	TRBV5-4	-
CASSLRSTDTQYF	TGTGCCAGCAGTCTCCGGTCCACAGATACGCAGTATTTT	13	-	TRBJ2-3	TRBV3-1/TRBV3-2	-
CASSSSARTGYNEQFF	TGTGCCAGCAGCTCTAGCGCACGGACGGGGTACAATGAGCAGTTCTTC	16	-	TRBJ2-1	TRBV5-5	-
CASSFQGAATGELFF	TGTGCCAGTAGTTTCCAGGGGGCGGCAACCGGGGAGCTGTTTTTT	15	TRBD1	TRBJ2-2	TRBV19	-
CASYDETGMFNYGYTF	TGCGCCAGCTACGATGAGACAGGGATGTTTAACTATGGCTACACCTTC	16	TRBD1	TRBJ1-2	TRBV5-1	-
CAWVVADTQYF	TGTGCCTGGGTGGTAGCGGATACGCAGTATTTT	11	-	TRBJ2-3	TRBV30	-
CASSFPAGGSEAFF	TGCGCCAGCAGCTTTCCGGCAGGGGGCTCTGAAGCTTTCTTT	14	TRBD1	TRBJ1-1	TRBV5-1	-